This is a list of T cell receptor beta chains from one sample in a study of blood T cell repertoires in COVID-19. Some clones are missing from TCRdb's copy, which holds only in-frame ones; the method was immunoSEQ multiplex PCR. Here the sample spans approximately 84,000 clones, under 85% being singletons. The specimen sequenced was peripheral blood. The receptors here all came from a woman over 75 with acute or convalescent COVID-19. Both conserved end residues are part of each CDR3. Fields, in order: CDR3 protein, clone size, V gene. Expanded clones are given a class, and other clones once, few, many or no size at all.

CDR3aa: CASSPGVREGASYNEQFF
abundance: NA
v_gene: TRBV7-9

CDR3aa: CASSNPPAGVDNEQFF
abundance: NA
v_gene: TRBV6-2/TRBV6-3

CDR3aa: CASSQNSGRALNTGELFF
abundance: NA
v_gene: TRBV3-1/TRBV3-2

CDR3aa: CASSPDSGELFF
abundance: NA
v_gene: TRBV5-4

CDR3aa: CASSQDVLILARGSPLHF
abundance: NA
v_gene: TRBV4-3

CDR3aa: CASSQDRGHVAFF
abundance: once
v_gene: TRBV3-1/TRBV3-2

CDR3aa: CAWSVGLAGVGAYNEQFF
abundance: once
v_gene: TRBV30

CDR3aa: CASSLGTEDTQYF
abundance: NA
v_gene: TRBV5-1

CDR3aa: CASSLQGGNQPQHF
abundance: NA
v_gene: TRBV19

CDR3aa: CASSPVYRDSYGYTF
abundance: NA
v_gene: TRBV18

CDR3aa: CAWSISGNTGELFF
abundance: NA
v_gene: TRBV30

CDR3aa: CATSDHDRHSNQPQHF
abundance: NA
v_gene: TRBV24-1

CDR3aa: CSVGGQGNGYTF
abundance: few
v_gene: TRBV29-1

CDR3aa: CASSQGPGGISGANVLTF
abundance: NA
v_gene: TRBV5-5

CDR3aa: CATTDYTTGELFF
abundance: few
v_gene: TRBV24-1

CDR3aa: CASSPLAGGGWTGELFF
abundance: NA
v_gene: TRBV7-6

CDR3aa: CASSSGAGGYNEQFF
abundance: NA
v_gene: TRBV10-1

CDR3aa: CASTKTSGSYEQYF
abundance: NA
v_gene: TRBV6-4

CDR3aa: CATSRDRRNSRGSYEQYF
abundance: NA
v_gene: TRBV15

CDR3aa: CASSYGSGRAHEQFF
abundance: NA
v_gene: TRBV6-5

CDR3aa: CATSTDREQGAEAFF
abundance: NA
v_gene: TRBV15

CDR3aa: CASSVGTSGPYNEQFF
abundance: once
v_gene: TRBV9

CDR3aa: CASSFRFGGNQPQHF
abundance: NA
v_gene: TRBV5-6

CDR3aa: CASSQDTGAYNEQFF
abundance: NA
v_gene: TRBV3-1/TRBV3-2

CDR3aa: CASSLEATSGEQFF
abundance: NA
v_gene: TRBV7-9

CDR3aa: CATSDLRRTGLSPQHF
abundance: NA
v_gene: TRBV24-1

CDR3aa: CSVGTGSSGNTIYF
abundance: once
v_gene: TRBV29-1

CDR3aa: CASSRDSESPQHF
abundance: NA
v_gene: TRBV18

CDR3aa: CASSSSELNYGYTF
abundance: NA
v_gene: TRBV19

CDR3aa: CASELSGRADTQYF
abundance: NA
v_gene: TRBV12-5

CDR3aa: CASSRVNQETQYF
abundance: once
v_gene: TRBV19

CDR3aa: CASTLKASANTGELFF
abundance: few
v_gene: TRBV7-9

CDR3aa: CASSSRGDSTEAFF
abundance: NA
v_gene: TRBV7-9

CDR3aa: CASRHREDTEAFF
abundance: NA
v_gene: TRBV6-5

CDR3aa: CASSLSPATSGSPVYEQYF
abundance: NA
v_gene: TRBV28

CDR3aa: CASTPTSGLNEQYF
abundance: NA
v_gene: TRBV2